Listed here are 23 T cell receptor beta chains from one sample, sequenced in a study of cytomegalovirus exposure and HLA in healthy donors. Amplification used 60 Vbeta primers and 13 Jbeta primers. Sequenced by immunoSEQ multiplex PCR; TCRdb stores in-frame clones only, minus some. This repertoire shows a few hundred thousand clones, over 65% found once; its top ten account for less than 3%. The specimen sequenced was PBMCs. Every receptor here comes from a woman between 55 and 75 years old in good health and CMV-seropositive.

The V and J genes are TRBV7-7 and TRBJ2-3; TRBD1 matches 9 bases. The CDR3 has 13 amino acids. The ends lost 5 bases at V and 8 bases at J; junction bases unmatched: 5. CDR1 is SSHAT, CDR2 FNYEAQ, per germline (reference sequence). As DNA, the CDR3 is TGTGCCAGCAGCCGGGACAGGGAGGCTACGCAGTATTTT. Its protein is CASSRDREATQYF.

This clone was observed once. The chain links TRBV30 to TRBJ1-1; possible D gene TRBD1, 5 bases. Germline V gene lookup returns CDR1 GTSNPN and CDR2 SVGIG (reference sequence). The CDR3 has 11 amino acids. V shed 4 bases and J shed 10 bases, with 13 bases lying between them. Written as DNA, the CDR3 is TGTGCCTGGACGGGGGGGGTCTCAGCTTTCTTT. This sequence encodes CAWTGGVSAFF.

The chain recombines TRBV5-1 with TRBJ1-3; TRBD1 is a possible D gene (6 bases). Trimming stripped 0 bases from V and 3 bases from J, with 13 bases between. Germline CDR1 and CDR2: SGHRS and YFSETQ. This CDR3 is 16 amino acids long. The chain's CDR3 is CASSLDGGWSGNTIYF. Written as DNA, the CDR3 is TGCGCCAGCAGCTTGGATGGGGGCTGGAGTGGAAACACCATATATTTT. The full variable domain, in which reference TRBV5-1 and TRBJ1-3 provide the parts outside the CDR3, is KAGVTQTPRYLIKTRGQQVTLSCSPISGHRSVSWYQQTPGQGLQFLFEYFSETQRNKGNFPGRFSGRQFSNSRSEMNVSTLELGDSALYLCASSLDGGWSGNTIYFGEGSWLTVV.

The chain combines TRBV19 with TRBJ2-7; the D gene is possibly TRBD1 (7 bases). V lost 5 bases and J 4 bases, leaving 30 bases between the germline ends. Germline loops: CDR1 LNHDA, CDR2 SQIVND (reference sequence). There are 19 residues in the CDR3. The CDR3 loop is CASSADRDGSGLMGYEQYF. The CDR3 DNA sequence: TGTGCCAGTAGTGCAGACAGGGACGGGAGTGGCCTAATGGGTTACGAGCAGTACTTC.

The rearrangement links TRBV5-5 to TRBJ2-3, with 7 bases identical to TRBD1. This CDR3 has 16 residues. The germline V gene has CDR1 SGHKS and CDR2 YYEKEE (reference sequence). The trim removed 0 bases at V and 2 bases at J, leaving 6 bases unmatched. The chain's CDR3 is CASSLVRTGATDTQYF. Written as DNA, the CDR3 is TGTGCCAGCAGCTTGGTAAGGACAGGAGCCACAGATACGCAGTATTTT. Full variable domain (missing parts from reference TRBV5-5 and TRBJ2-3): DAGVTQSPTHLIKTRGQQVTLRCSPISGHKSVSWYQQVLGQGPQFIFQYYEKEERGRGNFPDRFSARQFPNYSSELNVNALLLGDSALYLCASSLVRTGATDTQYFGPGTRLTVL.

This chain uses TRBV5-1 with TRBJ1-5; D uncertain. CDR1 is SGHRS, CDR2 YFSETQ, per germline. The V end lost 1 base, the J end lost 2 bases, and 4 bases lay between the germline ends. The length of the CDR3 is 13 residues. The CDR3 region is CASSLQGNQPQHF. For the CDR3, the DNA is TGCGCCAGCAGCTTGCAGGGCAATCAGCCCCAGCATTTT.

This clone was observed a handful of times. The V and J genes are TRBV5-6 and TRBJ2-7; D not resolved. Germline V gene lookup returns CDR1 SGHDT and CDR2 YYEEEE. The V end lost 1 base, the J end lost 2 bases, and 7 bases lay between the germline ends. The CDR3 runs to 13 residues. DNA of the CDR3: TGTGCCAGCAGCTTGTTTACGGCCTACGAGCAGTACTTC. It is translated as CASSLFTAYEQYF.

This chain links TRBV4-3 with TRBJ2-5; 8 nucleotides agree with TRBD2. The V and J ends lost 2 bases and 5 bases, in that order; junction bases with no gene match: 7. CDR1 is LGHNA and CDR2 is YSLEER in the germline V gene. This CDR3 has 15 amino acids. CDR3 protein: CASSQRSGGGETQYF. The CDR3, as DNA: TGCGCCAGCAGCCAACGGAGCGGGGGCGGGGAGACCCAGTACTTC.

V usage is TRBV30 and J usage is TRBJ2-2; 9 bases line up with TRBD1. V shed 8 bases and J 0 bases; nucleotides not matched to a gene: 4. The CDR3 spans 14 residues. The germline V gene has CDR1 GTSNPN and CDR2 SVGIG (reference sequence). CDR3 sequence (DNA): TGTGCCCGAAGGACAGGGGCGAACACCGGGGAGCTGTTTTTT. This sequence encodes CARRTGANTGELFF.

The genes are TRBV5-4 and TRBJ1-4, with 9 positions matching TRBD1. Germline CDR1 reads SGHNT; CDR2 reads YYREEE (reference sequence). The CDR3 is made up of 15 amino acids. J gave up 7 bases and V 0 bases, and 4 bases lay outside the gene matches. The CDR3 nucleotides read TGTGCCAGCAGCTTGGCCGGGACAGGGAGTGAAAAACTGTTTTTT. Residues: CASSLAGTGSEKLFF.

The V and J genes are TRBV30 and TRBJ2-3, with 9 positions matching TRBD2. The length of the CDR3 is 13 residues. The J segment lost 4 bases and the V segment lost 3 bases, leaving 2 bases of the junction unmatched. The V gene's germline CDR1 is GTSNPN and CDR2 SVGIG (reference sequence). The DNA of the CDR3 is TGTGCCTGGAGGAGGACTAGCGCAGATACGCAGTATTTT. Its translation is CAWRRTSADTQYF.

The chain recombines TRBV28 with TRBJ2-3; possible D gene TRBD1, 6 bases. The V end was cut by 3 bases, the J end by 4 bases, with 14 bases between. Germline V gene lookup returns CDR1 MDHEN and CDR2 SYDVKM. This CDR3 is 15 amino acids long. DNA of the CDR3: TGTGCCAGCAGTTTGCAGGGGAGTTGGTCAGATACGCAGTATTTT. Residues: CASSLQGSWSDTQYF.

The chain joins TRBV18 to TRBJ2-5, with 8 bases fitting TRBD1. The CDR3 contains 15 residues. J gave up 5 bases and V 3 bases, and 8 bases lay outside the gene matches. Germline CDR1 KGHSH, CDR2 LQKENI. The CDR3: CASSPTTGAGETQYF. CDR3 nucleotides: TGTGCCAGCTCACCGACGACAGGGGCGGGGGAGACCCAGTACTTC.

The chain recombines TRBV4-1 with TRBJ2-2; unclear D gene. Germline loops: CDR1 MGHRA, CDR2 YSYEKL. The CDR3 has 14 residues. V dropped 1 base and J dropped 4 bases, with 7 bases sitting between them. This chain's CDR3 is CASSQVGVTGELFF. CDR3 nucleotide sequence: TGCGCCAGCAGCCAAGTAGGAGTCACCGGGGAGCTGTTTTTT.

The rearrangement links TRBV19 to TRBJ1-5, with TRBD1 matching over 9 bases. CDR3 length: 16 amino acids. After removal of 5 bases from V and 7 bases from J, the junction contained 12 bases not matched to a gene. From germline, CDR1 is LNHDA and CDR2 SQIVND (reference sequence). The CDR3: CASSAIPGQGRQPQHF. CDR3 in DNA: TGTGCCAGTAGTGCCATCCCGGGACAGGGTCGCCAGCCCCAGCATTTT.

V and J are TRBV28 and TRBJ1-6; D is unresolved. Germline V gene lookup returns CDR1 MDHEN and CDR2 SYDVKM. V lost 5 bases and J lost 13, with 12 bases in between. The CDR3 sequence is 12 residues long. The CDR3 loop is CASSVPHTPLHF. In nucleotides, the CDR3 is TGTGCCAGCAGTGTCCCACACACCCCCCTCCACTTT.

In its sample, this clone was seen a few times. The chain carries TRBV11-1 and TRBJ2-5, with 13 bases lining up with TRBD2. Trimming took 1 base from V and 6 from J; bases not matched to a gene: 8. The CDR3 spans 17 residues. CDR1 and CDR2 (germline): SGHAT, FQDESV (reference sequence). The CDR3 region has the DNA TGTGCCAGCAGCTTAGGACTAGCGGGAGGAGGTTTGAAGACCCAGTACTTC. Amino acid sequence: CASSLGLAGGGLKTQYF.

In its sample, this clone was seen a few times. The J gene is TRBJ2-1, the V gene TRBV5-6; D is perhaps TRBD2 (6 bases). The CDR3 spans 15 residues. The germline CDR1 and CDR2 sequences are SGHDT and YYEEEE. V was pared by 4 bases and J by 9 bases, with 20 bases between. The CDR3 nucleotides are TGTGCCAGCAGCCACTACTCCTTGGAGGGTAGTGAGCAGTTCTTC. Translated, it gives CASSHYSLEGSEQFF.

This clone was found once. The genes are TRBV25-1 and TRBJ1-1; D remains ambiguous. CDR3 length: 12 amino acids. Trimming stripped 3 bases from V and 6 bases from J, with 8 bases between. CDR1 MGHDK and CDR2 SYGVNS come from the germline V gene. The DNA for the CDR3 is TGTGCCAGCAGTGACAGGAAGGCTGAAGCTTTCTTT. Translating gives CASSDRKAEAFF.

V is TRBV5-4 and J is TRBJ2-1, with 9 bases that match TRBD2. Germline trimming cut 0 bases from V and 6 bases from J; bases unmatched to any gene: 4. The length of the CDR3 is 15 residues. Germline V lookup: CDR1 SGHNT, CDR2 YYREEE (reference sequence). CDR3 DNA: TGTGCCAGCAGCTTGGAGCGGGGGGCGGTCAATGAGCAGTTCTTC. This sequence encodes CASSLERGAVNEQFF. Together with reference TRBV5-4 and TRBJ2-1, the CDR3 gives the full variable domain: ETGVTQSPTHLIKTRGQQVTLRCSSQSGHNTVSWYQQALGQGPQFIFQYYREEENGRGNFPPRFSGLQFPNYSSELNVNALELDDSALYLCASSLERGAVNEQFFGPGTRLTVL.

The gene calls are TRBV7-9 and TRBJ1-1, with TRBD1 identical over 9 bases. Germline loops: CDR1 SEHNR, CDR2 FQNEAQ (reference sequence). The CDR3 length is 15 residues. V was pared by 4 bases and J by 5 bases, with 8 bases of the junction left unmatched. The CDR3 bases are TGTGCCAGCAGCTCGACAGGGGGTATGGGGACTGAAGCTTTCTTT. Translating it yields CASSSTGGMGTEAFF.

This chain connects TRBV5-1 to TRBJ2-7; D unresolved. The CDR3 extends over 12 amino acids. The germline gives CDR1 SGHRS, CDR2 YFSETQ. Trimming cost V 1 base and J 6 bases, with 8 bases left between them. CDR3 DNA: TGCGCCAGCAGCTTGTCTCCTTTCGAGCAGTACTTC. This codes for CASSLSPFEQYF. Full variable domain (remainder filled in from reference TRBV5-1 and TRBJ2-7): KAGVTQTPRYLIKTRGQQVTLSCSPISGHRSVSWYQQTPGQGLQFLFEYFSETQRNKGNFPGRFSGRQFSNSRSEMNVSTLELGDSALYLCASSLSPFEQYFGPGTRLTVT.

This clone was observed a few times. The chain joins TRBV5-1 to TRBJ1-6; D is possibly TRBD1 (5 bases). This CDR3 is 14 amino acids long. Germline CDR1 SGHRS, CDR2 YFSETQ. Trimming shortened V by 4 bases and J by 10 bases, and 15 bases separated the two germline ends. The CDR3 sequence: CASSQGVSGSPLHF. CDR3 bases: TGCGCCAGCAGCCAAGGGGTTTCTGGGTCACCCCTCCACTTT.